Given below is one T cell receptor beta chain in context. A much larger clone differs by one base, so this may be a read error. This specimen includes other DNA sequences encoding the same CDR3. This specimen comes from a study of beta chain features in type 1 diabetes. Isolated RNA was reverse transcribed in full, so expressed TCRB transcripts were sequenced. The method was immunoSEQ multiplex PCR; TCRdb's version includes in-frame clones alone and lacks a portion of them. The sample shows 300,000 to 350,000 clones, around 8% of them seen only once. This CDR3 is built from 11 residues. Germline CDR1 reads MDHEN; CDR2 reads SYDVKM. V dropped 4 bases and J dropped 2 bases, with 1 base sitting between them.

The sample consisted of central memory CD4+ T cells from blood. This chain connects TRBV28 to TRBJ2-3; no clear D. The sequence came from a woman under 30 in good health. The CDR3 DNA follows: TGTGCCAGCAGTTCCACAGATACGCAGTATTTT. Translating gives CASSSTDTQYF.